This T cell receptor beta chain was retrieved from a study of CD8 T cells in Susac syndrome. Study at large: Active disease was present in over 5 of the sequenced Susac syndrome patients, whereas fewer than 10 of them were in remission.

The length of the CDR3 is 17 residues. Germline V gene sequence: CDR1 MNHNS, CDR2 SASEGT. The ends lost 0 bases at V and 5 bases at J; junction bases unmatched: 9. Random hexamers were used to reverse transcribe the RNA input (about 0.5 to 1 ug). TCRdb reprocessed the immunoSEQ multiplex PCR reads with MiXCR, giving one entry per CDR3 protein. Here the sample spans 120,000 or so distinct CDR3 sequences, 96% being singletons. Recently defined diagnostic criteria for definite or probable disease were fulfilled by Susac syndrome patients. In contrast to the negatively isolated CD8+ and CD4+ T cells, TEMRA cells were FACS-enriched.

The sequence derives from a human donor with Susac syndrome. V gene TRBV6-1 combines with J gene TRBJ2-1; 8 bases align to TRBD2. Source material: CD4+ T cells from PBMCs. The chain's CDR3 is CASSEAIRTSYHNEQFF. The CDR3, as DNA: TGTGCCAGCAGTGAAGCGATCCGGACTAGCTATCACAATGAGCAGTTCTTC.